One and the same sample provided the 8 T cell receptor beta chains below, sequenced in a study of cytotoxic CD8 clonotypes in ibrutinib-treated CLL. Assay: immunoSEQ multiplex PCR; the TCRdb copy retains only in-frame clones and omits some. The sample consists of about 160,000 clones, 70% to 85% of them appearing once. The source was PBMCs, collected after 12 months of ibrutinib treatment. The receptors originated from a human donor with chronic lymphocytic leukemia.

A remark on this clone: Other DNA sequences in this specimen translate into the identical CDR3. The CDR3 here is CASSVVAGGGTDTQYF. DNA of the CDR3: TGTGCCAGCAGCGTAGTGGCGGGGGGGGGCACAGATACGCAGTATTTT. The chain has TRBV9 and TRBJ2-3; TRBD2 matches 9 bases. The CDR3 has 16 amino acids. Per the germline V gene, CDR1 is SGDLS and CDR2 is YYNGEE. Germline trimming cut 0 bases from V and 1 base from J; bases unmatched to any gene: 3.

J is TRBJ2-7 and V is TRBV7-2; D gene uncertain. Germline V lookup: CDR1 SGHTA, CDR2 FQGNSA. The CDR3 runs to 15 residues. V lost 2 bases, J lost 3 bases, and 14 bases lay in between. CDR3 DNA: TGTGCCAGCAGCTTAAACAGCCTCGATATCTACGAGCAGTACTTC. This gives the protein CASSLNSLDIYEQYF.

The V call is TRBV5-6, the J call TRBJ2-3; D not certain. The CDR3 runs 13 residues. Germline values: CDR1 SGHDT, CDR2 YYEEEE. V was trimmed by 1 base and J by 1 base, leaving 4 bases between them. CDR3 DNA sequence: TGTGCCAGCAGCTTGCAACGCACAGATACGCAGTATTTT. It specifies CASSLQRTDTQYF.

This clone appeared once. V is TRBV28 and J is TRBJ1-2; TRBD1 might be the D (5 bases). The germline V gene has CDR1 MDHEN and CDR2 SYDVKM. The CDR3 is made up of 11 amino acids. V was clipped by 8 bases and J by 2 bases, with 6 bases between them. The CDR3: CASAGNYGYTF. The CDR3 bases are TGTGCCAGCGCAGGGAACTATGGCTACACCTTC.

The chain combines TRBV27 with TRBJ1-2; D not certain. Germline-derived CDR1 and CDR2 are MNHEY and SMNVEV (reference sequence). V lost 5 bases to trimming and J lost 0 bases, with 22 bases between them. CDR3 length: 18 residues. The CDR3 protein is CASSVVVGTVPPNYGYTF. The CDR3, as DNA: TGTGCCAGCAGTGTAGTAGTAGGAACTGTACCGCCTAACTATGGCTACACCTTC.

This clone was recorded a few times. Here the CDR3 reads CASSPPGLGYTF. The DNA for the CDR3 is TGTGCCAGCAGTCCCCCAGGGTTGGGCTACACCTTC. V gene TRBV28 combines with J gene TRBJ1-2, with D tentatively TRBD1 (5 bases). The CDR3 contains 12 residues. Trimming took off 5 bases at V and 8 bases at J, with 12 bases between the two ends. Germline V CDR1 and CDR2: MDHEN, SYDVKM.

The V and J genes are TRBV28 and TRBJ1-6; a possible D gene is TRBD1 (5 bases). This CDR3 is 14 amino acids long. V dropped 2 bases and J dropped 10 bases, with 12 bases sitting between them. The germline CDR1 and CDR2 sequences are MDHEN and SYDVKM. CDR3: CASSLRQGGSPLHF. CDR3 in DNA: TGTGCCAGCAGTTTACGCCAGGGCGGATCACCCCTCCACTTT.

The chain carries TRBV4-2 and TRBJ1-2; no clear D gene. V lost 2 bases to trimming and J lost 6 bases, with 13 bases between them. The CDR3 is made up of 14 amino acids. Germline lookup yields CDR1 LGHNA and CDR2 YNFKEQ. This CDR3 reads CASSQQAGSDGYTF. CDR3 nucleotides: TGTGCCAGCAGCCAACAGGCGGGCTCAGATGGCTACACCTTC.